The 28 T cell receptor beta chains below were found in one sample sequenced in a study of post-analysis software for immune sequencing data. Study-wide results and caveats: Higher frequency in patients than in controls was seen for roughly five TRBV segments, with TRBV5-6, TRBV5-1 and TRBV20-1 among them.

No cognate antigen is known for these TCRs. Each TCR beta cDNA library carried unique molecular identifiers. TCRdb reprocessed the PCR reads via MiXCR and lists one record per CDR3 protein. Counted here are fewer than 850,000 distinct CDR3 sequences, 46% occurring once; the ten biggest clones make up approximately 5%. Sequenced input: blood. These receptor sequences come from a girl aged 5 to 17 with multiple sclerosis.

A single count supports this clonotype. The chain is built from TRBV20-1 and TRBJ2-1; TRBD2 aligns across 8 bases. V shed 5 bases, J shed 12 bases, and the junction held 15 bases outside the gene matches. This CDR3 is 14 amino acids long. Germline loops: CDR1 DFQATT, CDR2 SNEGSKA (reference sequence). The CDR3 DNA reads as TGCAGTGCTGCCCGGCTGGGTAGCGGGATCGGGCAGTTCTTC. Encoded protein: CSAARLGSGIGQFF.

CDR3 residues: CASSLASGCYEQYF. The CDR3 region has the DNA TGTGCCAGCAGCTTAGCTAGCGGGTGTTACGAGCAGTACTTC. The chain carries TRBV11-1 and TRBJ2-4; TRBD2 matches 7 bases. The end of the DNA aligns better with TRBJ2-7, so the J call may be wrong. The CDR3 length is 14 residues. Germline values: CDR1 SGHAT, CDR2 FQDESV (reference sequence).

The rearrangement links TRBV12-3 or TRBV12-4 to TRBJ2-1; D might be TRBD1 (5 bases). This CDR3 is built from 14 residues. Trimming pared 8 bases from V and 2 bases from J, leaving 13 bases between. CDR3 sequence (DNA): TGTGCCAGCGTCCCAGGGCCAGCCTACAATGAGCAGTTCTTC. Its translation: CASVPGPAYNEQFF.

The chain combines TRBV12-3 or TRBV12-4 with TRBJ2-7, with D unclear. V dropped 3 bases and J dropped 3 bases, with 9 bases sitting between them. The CDR3 has 13 amino acids. CDR3 nucleotides: TGTGCCAGCAGTTTGAATAAGCTCTACGAGCAGTACTTC. It encodes CASSLNKLYEQYF.

The chain recombines TRBV29-1 with TRBJ2-1; 7 bases agree with TRBD1. The CDR3 loop spans 12 amino acids. The trim removed 7 bases at V and 6 bases at J, leaving 6 bases unmatched. Germline CDR1 reads SQVTM; CDR2 reads ANQGSEA. CDR3 residues: CSGRQGGNEQFF. CDR3 DNA: TGCAGCGGACGACAGGGTGGCAATGAGCAGTTCTTC.

The V and J genes are TRBV7-9 and TRBJ2-7; D possibly corresponds to TRBD1 (6 bases). Trimming took off 5 bases at V and 2 bases at J, with 16 bases between the two ends. CDR3 length equals 15 residues. Germline values: CDR1 SEHNR, CDR2 FQNEAQ (reference sequence). The CDR3 coding sequence is TGTGCCAGCAGCGTGTCAGGGGTTGCACCCTACGAGCAGTACTTC. Translating gives CASSVSGVAPYEQYF.

This chain joins TRBV29-1 and TRBJ1-1, with 7 bases matching TRBD1. Germline V gene data show CDR1 as SQVTM and CDR2 as ANQGSEA. V gave up 6 bases and J gave up 1 base; unmatched junction bases: 8. This CDR3 has 14 residues. CDR3 nucleotide sequence: TGCAGCGTGCACAGGGGTTTGGAGAACACTGAAGCTTTCTTT. Translating it yields CSVHRGLENTEAFF.

This chain uses TRBV12-3 or TRBV12-4 with TRBJ2-5; D gene unclear. The end of the DNA aligns better with TRBJ2-7, so the J call may be wrong. The CDR3 spans 13 residues. CDR3 protein: CASSESPEIEQYF. CDR3 coding DNA: TGTGCCAGCAGTGAATCCCCCGAGATCGAGCAGTACTTC.

This chain links TRBV30 with TRBJ1-1; 10 nucleotides agree with TRBD1. The V segment lost 0 bases and the J segment 5 bases; nucleotides outside the gene matches: 6. The CDR3 consists of 15 residues. The germline gives CDR1 GTSNPN, CDR2 SVGIG (reference sequence). CDR3 in amino acids: CAWSVPGQGRTEAFF. The DNA of the CDR3 is TGTGCCTGGAGTGTACCGGGACAGGGGAGGACTGAAGCTTTCTTT. The full variable domain, its missing parts supplied by reference TRBV30 and TRBJ1-1, is SQTIHQWPATLVQPVGSPLSLECTVEGTSNPNLYWYRQAAGRGLQLLFYSVGIGQISSEVPQNLSASRPQDRQFILSSKKLLLSDSGFYLCAWSVPGQGRTEAFFGQGTRLTVV.

The chain carries TRBV9 and TRBJ2-3; D is perhaps TRBD2 (6 bases). V was shortened by 0 bases and J by 5 bases, with 16 bases between the two germline ends. The CDR3 covers 16 residues. Germline V gene sequence: CDR1 SGDLS, CDR2 YYNGEE. The CDR3 bases are TGTGCCAGCAGCGTAGCTGAGACTAGAGGTGAAGATACGCAGTATTTT. Its translation is CASSVAETRGEDTQYF.

This clonotype came up a few times. The CDR3 coding sequence is TGTGCCAGCAGTTTAGTGGGCCTCGCCTACGAGCAGTACTTC. Protein sequence: CASSLVGLAYEQYF. The chain joins TRBV12-3 or TRBV12-4 to TRBJ2-7; D gene uncertain. V shed 1 base and J shed 2 bases, with 9 bases lying between them. CDR3 length: 14 residues.

This clonotype has just a few counts. This sequence joins TRBV15 and TRBJ2-1, with D unclear. CDR3 length: 12 amino acids. V dropped 1 base and J dropped 4 bases, with 2 bases sitting between them. CDR1 is LNHNV and CDR2 is YYDKDF in the germline V gene (reference sequence). The CDR3 here is CATSRVYNEQFF. The CDR3 bases are TGTGCCACCAGCAGAGTTTACAATGAGCAGTTCTTC.

J is TRBJ2-3 and V is TRBV2; no definite D call. CDR1 SNHLY and CDR2 FYNNEI come from the germline V gene. Trimming removed 1 base at V and 7 bases at J, with 9 bases between. CDR3 length: 13 amino acids. This CDR3 is CASSEELAYTQYF. The CDR3 coding sequence is TGTGCCAGCAGTGAAGAATTAGCCTATACGCAGTATTTT.

The V gene is TRBV28, the J gene TRBJ1-2; 8 bases align to TRBD1. Germline V CDR1 and CDR2: MDHEN, SYDVKM. V trimming: 7 bases; J trimming: 3 bases; junction bases outside the gene matches: 10. CDR3 length equals 15 residues. The CDR3 here is CASNPQDRAYYGYTF. For the CDR3, the DNA is TGTGCCAGCAATCCGCAGGACAGGGCCTACTATGGCTACACCTTC.

The chain uses TRBV7-9 and TRBJ2-5; D perhaps matches TRBD2 (5 bases). The germline V gene has CDR1 SEHNR and CDR2 FQNEAQ (reference sequence). V was clipped by 3 bases and J by 4 bases, with 18 bases between them. The CDR3 sequence is 16 residues long. The CDR3 nucleotides are TGTGCCAGCAGCTTCTCGGACTCCCCCCGTGGAGAGACCCAGTACTTC. Translated, it gives CASSFSDSPRGETQYF.

The J gene is TRBJ2-1, the V gene TRBV5-1, with TRBD2 matching over 7 bases. This CDR3 comprises 15 residues. CDR1 and CDR2 from the germline V gene are SGHRS and YFSETQ. The V and J ends lost 0 bases and 7 bases, in that order; junction bases with no gene match: 7. The CDR3 sequence: CASSLASGNLNEQFF. The CDR3 region has the DNA TGCGCCAGCAGCTTGGCCAGCGGGAATCTAAATGAGCAGTTCTTC.

J is TRBJ2-7 and V is TRBV15; D gene uncertain. CDR3 size: 14 residues. CDR1 is LNHNV and CDR2 is YYDKDF in the germline V gene (reference sequence). Trimming took off 0 bases at V and 2 bases at J, with 8 bases between the two ends. The CDR3 nucleotides read TGTGCCACCAGCAGAGATTTGGGGACCTACGAGCAGTACTTC. Amino acids: CATSRDLGTYEQYF.

V is TRBV4-2 and J is TRBJ1-4; 8 bases map to TRBD1. The CDR3 spans 14 residues. V trimming: 3 bases; J trimming: 8 bases; junction bases outside the gene matches: 5. The germline V gene has CDR1 LGHNA and CDR2 YNFKEQ. The CDR3 protein is CASSQDNRGEKLFF. For the CDR3, the DNA is TGTGCCAGCAGCCAGGACAACAGGGGGGAAAAACTGTTTTTT.

Comment on this clonotype: This CDR3 fails to terminate in the conserved phenylalanine or tryptophan, so it likely reflects a read error. The V gene is TRBV15, the J gene TRBJ2-1; TRBD1 agrees at 9 bases. The CDR3 has 16 residues. The V gene's germline CDR1 is LNHNV and CDR2 YYDKDF (reference sequence). Losses at the gene ends were 3 bases for V and 7 bases for J; bases not matched to a gene: 10. The CDR3 DNA reads as TGTGCCACCAGCAGCCCCATCCGGGACAGGGCGAATGAGCAGTTCTTA. Translation gives CATSSPIRDRANEQFL.

The J gene is TRBJ2-4, the V gene TRBV10-3; 11 bases are a match to TRBD2. With the DNA end fitting TRBJ2-7 better, the J assignment may be wrong. The CDR3 consists of 14 residues. Germline CDR1 is ENHRY and CDR2 is SYGVKD. The CDR3 coding sequence is TGTGCCATCAGTGAACTAGCGGGAGTGGACGAGCAGTACTTC. Protein sequence: CAISELAGVDEQYF.

The chain is built from TRBV6-2 or TRBV6-3 and TRBJ2-3; D is ambiguous. This CDR3 is built from 15 residues. V was trimmed by 6 bases and J by 3 bases, leaving 16 bases between them. Germline loops: CDR1 MNHEY, CDR2 SVGEGT. CDR3 sequence reads: CASSRPLTATDTQYF. The DNA for the CDR3 is TGTGCCAGCAGCCGACCTCTTACTGCGACAGATACGCAGTATTTT.

This clonotype was seen repeatedly, ten times or more. The V gene is TRBV20-1, the J gene TRBJ2-3; either TRBD1 or TRBD2 may fit D (6 bases each). V was shortened by 1 base and J by 2 bases, with 13 bases between the two germline ends. Germline CDR1 DFQATT, CDR2 SNEGSKA (reference sequence). The CDR3 consists of 15 residues. CDR3 coding DNA: TGCAGTGCTAGAGGTCCGGGGGCACACACAGATACGCAGTATTTT. Amino acids: CSARGPGAHTDTQYF.

The chain carries TRBV7-9 and TRBJ2-7, with D unclear. The CDR3 has 14 residues. Germline CDR1 SEHNR, CDR2 FQNEAQ (reference sequence). The V end lost 2 bases, the J end lost 2 bases, and 10 bases lay between the germline ends. DNA for the CDR3: TGTGCCAGCAGCTTACTCGGCAGGACCTACGAGCAGTACTTC. The encoded protein is CASSLLGRTYEQYF.

The chain couples TRBV5-1 to TRBJ2-1; tentatively, D is TRBD2 (6 bases). Germline V lookup: CDR1 SGHRS, CDR2 YFSETQ. V shed 2 bases and J shed 4 bases, with 16 bases lying between them. The CDR3 length is 16 residues. CDR3 nucleotides: TGCGCCAGCAGCTTCGCGGGACTCCAACCGTACAATGAGCAGTTCTTC. This gives the protein CASSFAGLQPYNEQFF.

V and J are TRBV4-1 and TRBJ1-2; D ambiguous. The V end was cut by 0 bases, the J end by 5 bases, with 13 bases between. Germline V lookup: CDR1 MGHRA, CDR2 YSYEKL. This CDR3 contains 15 residues. CDR3 DNA: TGCGCCAGCAGCCAAGATCGAGGCGGGTTTTATGGCTACACCTTC. Its translation: CASSQDRGGFYGYTF.

This rearrangement joins TRBV11-2 to TRBJ2-3; 16 bases line up with TRBD2. CDR1 is SGHAT, CDR2 FQNNGV, per germline. CDR3 length: 18 amino acids. V was pared by 1 base and J by 2 bases, with 3 bases of the junction left unmatched. CDR3 sequence: CASSLAGTSGRATDTQYF. The DNA for the CDR3 is TGTGCCAGCAGCTTAGCCGGGACTAGCGGGAGGGCCACAGATACGCAGTATTTT.

In this sample, this clonotype turned up a few times. The CDR3: CASSQMREQYF. The CDR3 nucleotides are TGTGCCAGCAGCCAAATGCGGGAGCAGTACTTC. This chain links TRBV3-1 with TRBJ2-7; D is ambiguous. V lost 2 bases to trimming and J lost 7 bases, with 6 bases between them. The CDR3 is made up of 11 amino acids. Per the germline V gene, CDR1 is LGHDT and CDR2 is YNNKEL (reference sequence).

CDR3 sequence: CASDHRDVGSNYGYTF. In DNA form, the CDR3 reads TGTGCCAGCGACCACCGGGACGTAGGTTCTAACTATGGCTACACCTTC. The chain employs TRBV28 and TRBJ1-2; D perhaps matches TRBD1 (5 bases). V was shortened by 8 bases and J by 0 bases, with 19 bases between the two germline ends. The CDR3 is 16 amino acids. Germline V gene lookup returns CDR1 MDHEN and CDR2 SYDVKM.